Each of the 25 T cell receptor beta chains below was sequenced from the same sample in a study of cytomegalovirus exposure and HLA in healthy donors. Primers: 60 Vbeta forward and 13 Jbeta reverse. Assay used: immunoSEQ multiplex PCR; TCRdb lists only in-frame clones, some missing. The sample has some 160,000 clones, about 79% seen once. The sequenced material came from PBMCs. All receptors derive from a man aged 50 or older in good health and CMV-seropositive.

The chain recombines TRBV9 with TRBJ2-3; TRBD1 aligns across 7 bases. CDR1 and CDR2 from the germline V gene are SGDLS and YYNGEE. The CDR3 spans 15 residues. Trimming took 0 bases from V and 5 from J; bases not matched to a gene: 6. In DNA, the CDR3 is TGTGCCAGCAGCGTAGCAACAGGGGCGGAAGATACGCAGTATTTT. Translated, it gives CASSVATGAEDTQYF.

This clone was picked up one time. This rearrangement joins TRBV10-3 to TRBJ2-1, with TRBD2 matching over 11 bases. The CDR3 spans 14 residues. Germline trimming cut 6 bases from V and 4 bases from J; bases unmatched to any gene: 2. Germline values: CDR1 ENHRY, CDR2 SYGVKD. The CDR3 nucleotides read TGTGCCATCAGACGGACTAGCGGGTACAATGAGCAGTTCTTC. It yields the protein CAIRRTSGYNEQFF.

The CDR3 DNA reads as TGTGCCAGCACCCCGGACAGGGAGTACTATGGCTACACCTTC. It yields the protein CASTPDREYYGYTF. V is TRBV7-9 and J is TRBJ1-2; TRBD1 matches 8 bases. The CDR3 contains 14 residues. CDR1 and CDR2 from the germline V gene are SEHNR and FQNEAQ (reference sequence). V lost 7 bases, J lost 3 bases, and 7 bases stayed unmatched.

The V and J genes are TRBV19 and TRBJ2-5; 9 nucleotides match TRBD1. Losses at the gene ends were 8 bases for V and 5 bases for J; bases not matched to a gene: 18. CDR3 length: 17 residues. CDR1 and CDR2 (germline): LNHDA, SQIVND (reference sequence). CDR3 residues: CASAKSRGGTGRETQYF. DNA for the CDR3: TGTGCCAGTGCTAAATCCCGTGGCGGGACAGGGAGGGAGACCCAGTACTTC.

This clone was seen more than once but under ten times. CDR3 amino acids: CASSPGVGRTEAFF. The CDR3 DNA reads TGTGCCAGCAGTCCAGGGGTAGGAAGGACTGAAGCTTTCTTT. This chain joins TRBV6-1 and TRBJ1-1; D may be TRBD1 (6 bases). V dropped 5 bases and J dropped 5 bases, with 15 bases sitting between them. Germline CDR1 and CDR2: MNHNS and SASEGT. This CDR3 spans 14 amino acids.

The chain is built from TRBV11-2 and TRBJ2-3; TRBD2 matches 8 bases. The CDR3 contains 15 residues. From germline, CDR1 is SGHAT and CDR2 FQNNGV. V lost 1 base and J lost 2; bases outside the gene matches: 2. CDR3 DNA: TGTGCCAGCAGCTTAGTAGCGGGGTTCACAGATACGCAGTATTTT. Amino acid sequence: CASSLVAGFTDTQYF.

The rearrangement uses TRBV7-9 and TRBJ2-7, with 9 bases lining up with TRBD2. The CDR3 is 16 amino acids. The ends lost 5 bases at V and 2 bases at J; junction bases unmatched: 10. Germline CDR1 and CDR2: SEHNR and FQNEAQ (reference sequence). CDR3 region: CASSPSGGLATYEQYF. In nucleotides, the CDR3 is TGTGCCAGCAGCCCTTCCGGGGGACTAGCTACCTACGAGCAGTACTTC.

The chain couples TRBV6-5 to TRBJ2-3; 7 bases map to TRBD1. CDR1 MNHEY and CDR2 SVGAGI come from the germline V gene. The CDR3 length is 15 residues. V dropped 0 bases and J dropped 2; count of bases not matched to a gene: 2. The CDR3 region is CASSYSGQLTDTQYF. For the CDR3, the DNA is TGTGCCAGCAGTTACTCGGGACAGCTCACAGATACGCAGTATTTT.

The CDR3 sequence is CASSPRTSGTGELFF. The CDR3 coding sequence is TGTGCCAGCAGCCCCCGGACTAGCGGGACCGGGGAGCTGTTTTTT. The chain combines TRBV5-4 with TRBJ2-2; 11 nucleotides agree with TRBD2. Germline V CDR1 and CDR2: SGHNT, YYREEE (reference sequence). The CDR3 loop spans 15 amino acids. The junction had 4 bases not matched to a gene; V was cut back by 4 bases and J by 5 bases.

Only one count was recorded for this clone. The chain joins TRBV6-5 to TRBJ1-2; 8 bases map to TRBD1. V shed 5 bases and J 3 bases; nucleotides not matched to a gene: 8. The CDR3 has 15 residues. Germline V gene lookup returns CDR1 MNHEY and CDR2 SVGAGI. As DNA, the CDR3 is TGTGCCAGCAGTACCGGGACAGGTGGAGACTATGGCTACACCTTC. Protein product: CASSTGTGGDYGYTF.

This rearrangement joins TRBV11-2 to TRBJ2-2; D may be TRBD1 (6 bases). Germline lookup yields CDR1 SGHAT and CDR2 FQNNGV. The CDR3 has 15 amino acids. V was trimmed by 5 bases and J by 1 base, leaving 11 bases between them. In DNA, the CDR3 is TGTGCCAGCAGCATCGGCAGGGGGAACACCGGGGAGCTGTTTTTT. Translation: CASSIGRGNTGELFF.

The chain uses TRBV10-2 and TRBJ1-5; 7 bases agree with TRBD1. The germline CDR1 and CDR2 sequences are WSHSY and SAAADI. This CDR3 has 16 residues. V lost 6 bases and J lost 2; bases outside the gene matches: 10. In DNA, the CDR3 is TGCGCCAGCAGGTATGGGACAGCTTATGGCAATCAGCCCCAGCATTTT. Translated, it gives CASRYGTAYGNQPQHF.

DNA of the CDR3: TGTGCCACCAGCAGGGGGACTGTAGATACGCAGTATTTT. Translating gives CATSRGTVDTQYF. The chain links TRBV15 to TRBJ2-3; TRBD2 is a possible D gene (6 bases). Germline V lookup: CDR1 LNHNV, CDR2 YYDKDF (reference sequence). V was trimmed by 3 bases and J by 5 bases, leaving 9 bases between them. The CDR3 sequence is 13 residues long.

V and J are TRBV7-8 and TRBJ2-7; no reliable D call. V was clipped by 5 bases and J by 3 bases, with 11 bases between them. There are 13 residues in the CDR3. CDR1 is SGHVS and CDR2 is FQNEAQ in the germline V gene. CDR3 nucleotide sequence: TGTGCCAGCAGCACCAGACTGGACTACGAGCAGTACGTC. Protein: CASSTRLDYEQYV.

V gene TRBV5-1 combines with J gene TRBJ1-1; 8 nucleotides match TRBD1. The germline V gene encodes CDR1 SGHRS and CDR2 YFSETQ. Losses at the gene ends were 0 bases for V and 4 bases for J; bases not matched to a gene: 5. The CDR3 contains 15 residues. The CDR3 spells CASSLGGQGVTEAFF. DNA of the CDR3: TGCGCCAGCAGCTTGGGTGGACAGGGCGTCACTGAAGCTTTCTTT.

The V gene is TRBV7-9, the J gene TRBJ2-7, with 7 nucleotides matching TRBD2. Trimming cost V 1 base and J 2 bases; bases outside gene matches: 2. The germline V gene encodes CDR1 SEHNR and CDR2 FQNEAQ (reference sequence). The CDR3 sequence is 14 residues long. The CDR3 reads CASSLGGSAYEQYV. The CDR3, as DNA: TGTGCCAGCAGCTTAGGCGGGAGTGCCTACGAGCAGTACGTC.

The genes are TRBV11-1 and TRBJ2-7; TRBD2 agrees at 13 bases. The CDR3 totals 14 residues. Per the germline V gene, CDR1 is SGHAT and CDR2 is FQDESV (reference sequence). V lost 4 bases and J lost 4; bases outside the gene matches: 1. The CDR3 bases are TGTGCCAGCAGCTCGACTAGCGGGGGGTACGAGCAGTACTTC. Translation gives CASSSTSGGYEQYF.

The rearrangement links TRBV7-9 to TRBJ1-4, with a tentative D call TRBD1 (5 bases). V dropped 6 bases and J dropped 3 bases, with 20 bases sitting between them. CDR3 length: 17 amino acids. CDR1 is SEHNR, CDR2 FQNEAQ, per germline (reference sequence). This CDR3 is CASSLESRLRANEKLFF. Here the CDR3 DNA reads TGTGCCAGCAGTCTAGAGTCTCGCCTCAGGGCTAATGAAAAACTGTTTTTT.

The rearrangement joins TRBV27 to TRBJ1-1; perhaps TRBD1 as D (6 bases). The length of the CDR3 is 15 residues. Trimming took off 3 bases at V and 1 base at J, with 12 bases between the two ends. Germline CDR1 and CDR2: MNHEY and SMNVEV (reference sequence). The DNA of the CDR3 is TGTGCCAGCAGTTTCCAGGGAGGGGGGAACACTGAAGCTTTCTTT. This encodes CASSFQGGGNTEAFF.

This chain connects TRBV7-7 to TRBJ1-2; TRBD1 matches 9 bases. This CDR3 is built from 12 residues. In germline, CDR1 is SSHAT, CDR2 FNYEAQ (reference sequence). Trimming at V came to 11 bases and at J to 7 bases, leaving 8 bases not matched to a gene. The CDR3 region is CAVTGGRGGYTF. The CDR3 region has the DNA TGTGCCGTCACAGGGGGCCGCGGTGGCTACACCTTC. Full variable domain (rest looked up from reference TRBV7-7 and TRBJ1-2): GAGVSQSPRYKVTKRGQDVTLRCDPISSHATLYWYQQALGQGPEFLTYFNYEAQPDKSGLPSDRFSAERPEGSISTLTIQRTEQRDSAMYRCAVTGGRGGYTFGSGTRLTVV.

The V call is TRBV28, the J call TRBJ1-1; a possible D gene is TRBD1 (5 bases). CDR3 length equals 12 residues. Looked up from germline, CDR1 is MDHEN and CDR2 is SYDVKM. V was shortened by 6 bases and J by 6 bases, with 11 bases between the two germline ends. The CDR3 reads CASSLRQSEAFF. CDR3 DNA: TGTGCCAGCAGCCTCAGACAGTCTGAAGCTTTCTTT.

The DNA of the CDR3 is TGCGCCAGCAGCCAAGATCCCCGGGGGAGCTACACCTTC. As protein: CASSQDPRGSYTF. The chain couples TRBV4-1 to TRBJ1-2, with D perhaps TRBD1 (5 bases). Germline V gene lookup returns CDR1 MGHRA and CDR2 YSYEKL. V was shortened by 0 bases and J by 9 bases, with 11 bases between the two germline ends. CDR3 length equals 13 residues.

The gene calls are TRBV7-9 and TRBJ1-1; tentatively, D is TRBD1 (5 bases). Looked up from germline, CDR1 is SEHNR and CDR2 is FQNEAQ (reference sequence). The ends were cut back, 1 base at V and 0 bases at J, with 12 bases in the middle. The CDR3 is 16 residues long. CDR3 in DNA: TGTGCCAGCAGCTTAGTTTTTGGGACTTTGAACACTGAAGCTTTCTTT. Translating gives CASSLVFGTLNTEAFF.

The count of this clone is one. The V gene is TRBV29-1, the J gene TRBJ1-1; D not certain. The CDR3 runs 11 residues. CDR1 and CDR2 (germline): SQVTM, ANQGSEA. V lost 8 bases, J lost 4 bases, and 11 bases lay in between. The CDR3 DNA reads TGCAGCTCCCGTGAGGGCACTGAAGCTTTCTTT. Encoded protein: CSSREGTEAFF.

A remark on this clone: Other DNA variants within this sample encode the same CDR3. The chain has TRBV29-1 and TRBJ1-5, with D tentatively TRBD1 (5 bases). Germline V lookup: CDR1 SQVTM, CDR2 ANQGSEA. This CDR3 has 13 residues. V lost 6 bases, J lost 0 bases, and 9 bases lay in between. This CDR3 is CSVGEGSNQPQHF. Written as DNA, the CDR3 is TGCAGCGTAGGGGAGGGTAGCAATCAGCCCCAGCATTTT.